This T cell receptor (beta chain) was observed in a study of blood T cell repertoires in COVID-19. In the study overall: From T cells, B-cell-depleted T cells, or PBMCs came the material, which was cDNA or gDNA.

Some clones are missing from TCRdb's copy, which holds only in-frame ones; the method was immunoSEQ multiplex PCR. The repertoire holds about 320,000 clones, with roughly 85% as singletons. This CDR3 contains 13 residues. The V end lost 4 bases, the J end lost 3 bases, and 9 bases lay between the germline ends. The gene calls are TRBV12-3 or TRBV12-4 and TRBJ1-2; the D gene is possibly TRBD1 (5 bases). The sequenced sample consisted of peripheral blood. This receptor was taken from a human donor in a cohort sampled during active COVID-19. The DNA for the CDR3 is TGTGCCAGCAGTTCAGGGTGGCACTATGGCTACACCTTC. As protein: CASSSGWHYGYTF.